This T cell receptor beta chain was documented in a study of cytomegalovirus exposure and HLA in healthy donors. Across the whole study: Early released data comprised tens of millions of unique TCRs from HLA-typed donors. Whole-study findings and limits: A later examination showed that TCR association rates differed by HLA locus, with DRB1 most and HLA-C fewest.

Details on this clone: The antigen remains unidentified.

This CDR3 is 16 amino acids long. Germline values: CDR1 SGDLS, CDR2 YYNGEE. With 0 bases clipped from V and 1 base from J, the junction kept 6 bases outside the gene matches. PCR primers comprised 60 Vbeta and 13 Jbeta primers. Libraries were prepared by immunoSEQ multiplex PCR; TCRdb keeps only in-frame clonotypes and omits some of them. The sample has around 200,000 clones, roughly 75% seen once. The TCR comes from a man under 40 in good health and CMV-seropositive. The gene calls are TRBV9 and TRBJ2-7; 8 bases map to TRBD1. Sequencing was carried out using PBMCs. For the CDR3, the DNA is TGTGCCAGCAGCGTAGACCAGGGGGCATCATCCTACGAGCAGTACTTC. It encodes CASSVDQGASSYEQYF. Complete variable domain (other parts from reference TRBV9 and TRBJ2-7): DSGVTQTPKHLITATGQRVTLRCSPRSGDLSVYWYQQSLDQGLQFLIQYYNGEERAKGNILERFSAQQFPDLHSELNLSSLELGDSALYFCASSVDQGASSYEQYFGPGTRLTVT.